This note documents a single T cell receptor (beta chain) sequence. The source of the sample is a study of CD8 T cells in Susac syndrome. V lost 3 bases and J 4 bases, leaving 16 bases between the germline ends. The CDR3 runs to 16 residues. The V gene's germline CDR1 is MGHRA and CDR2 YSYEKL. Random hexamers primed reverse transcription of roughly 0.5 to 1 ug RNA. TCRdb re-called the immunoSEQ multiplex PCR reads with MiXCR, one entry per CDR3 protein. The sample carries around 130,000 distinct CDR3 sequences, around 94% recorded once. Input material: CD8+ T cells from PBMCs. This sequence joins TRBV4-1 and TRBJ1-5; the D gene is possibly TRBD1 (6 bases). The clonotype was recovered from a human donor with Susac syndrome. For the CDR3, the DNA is TGCGCCAGCAGCCATTCATGGGGGGCCGGTAATCAGCCCCAGCATTTT. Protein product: CASSHSWGAGNQPQHF.